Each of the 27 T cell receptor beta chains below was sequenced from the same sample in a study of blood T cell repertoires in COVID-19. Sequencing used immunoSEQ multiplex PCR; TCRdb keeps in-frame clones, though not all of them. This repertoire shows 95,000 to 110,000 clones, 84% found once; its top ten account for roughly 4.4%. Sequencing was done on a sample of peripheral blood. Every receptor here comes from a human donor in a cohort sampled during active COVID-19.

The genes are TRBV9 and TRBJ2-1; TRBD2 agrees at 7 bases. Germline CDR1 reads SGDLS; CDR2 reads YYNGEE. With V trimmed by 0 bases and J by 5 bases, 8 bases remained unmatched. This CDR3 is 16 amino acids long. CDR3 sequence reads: CASSVARAGDNNEQFF. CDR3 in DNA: TGTGCCAGCAGCGTAGCTCGTGCGGGGGATAACAATGAGCAGTTCTTC.

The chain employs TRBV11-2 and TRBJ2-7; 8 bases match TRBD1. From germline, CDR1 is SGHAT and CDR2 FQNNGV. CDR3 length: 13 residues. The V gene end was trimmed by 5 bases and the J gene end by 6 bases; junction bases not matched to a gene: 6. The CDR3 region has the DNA TGTGCCAGCAGCCCCGGACAGGGATGCGAGCAGTACGTC. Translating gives CASSPGQGCEQYV.

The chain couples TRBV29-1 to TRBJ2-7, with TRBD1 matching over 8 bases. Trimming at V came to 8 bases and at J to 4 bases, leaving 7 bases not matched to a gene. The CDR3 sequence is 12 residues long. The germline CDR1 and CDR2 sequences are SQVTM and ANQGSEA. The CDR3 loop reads CSTGQGQYEQYF. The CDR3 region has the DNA TGCAGCACTGGACAGGGTCAATACGAGCAGTACTTC.

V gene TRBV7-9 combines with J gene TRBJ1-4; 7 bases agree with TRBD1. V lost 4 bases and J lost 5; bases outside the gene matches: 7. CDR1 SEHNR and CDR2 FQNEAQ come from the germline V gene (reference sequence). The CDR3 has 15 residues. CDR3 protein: CASSSWDSENEKLFF. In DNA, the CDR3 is TGTGCCAGCAGCTCATGGGACAGCGAGAATGAAAAACTGTTTTTT.

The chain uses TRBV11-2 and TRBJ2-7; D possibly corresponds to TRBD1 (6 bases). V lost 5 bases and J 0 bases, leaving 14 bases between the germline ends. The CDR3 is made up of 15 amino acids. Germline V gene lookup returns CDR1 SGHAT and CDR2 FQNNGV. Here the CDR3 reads CASSAEWTVSYEQYF. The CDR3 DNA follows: TGTGCCAGCAGCGCCGAGTGGACAGTCTCCTACGAGCAGTACTTC.

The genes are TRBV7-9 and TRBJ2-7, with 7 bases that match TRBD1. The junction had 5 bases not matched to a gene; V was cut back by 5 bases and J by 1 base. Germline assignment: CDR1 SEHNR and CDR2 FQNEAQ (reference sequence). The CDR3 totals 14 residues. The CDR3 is CASSDWTGSYEQYF. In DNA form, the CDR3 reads TGTGCCAGCAGCGACTGGACAGGATCCTACGAGCAGTACTTC.

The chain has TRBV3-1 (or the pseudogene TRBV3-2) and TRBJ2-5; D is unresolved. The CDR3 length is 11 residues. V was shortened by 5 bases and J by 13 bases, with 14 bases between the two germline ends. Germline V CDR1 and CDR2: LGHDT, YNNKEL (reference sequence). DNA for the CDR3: TGTGCCAGCAGCTATGATGGGCCCCCGTACTTC. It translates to CASSYDGPPYF.

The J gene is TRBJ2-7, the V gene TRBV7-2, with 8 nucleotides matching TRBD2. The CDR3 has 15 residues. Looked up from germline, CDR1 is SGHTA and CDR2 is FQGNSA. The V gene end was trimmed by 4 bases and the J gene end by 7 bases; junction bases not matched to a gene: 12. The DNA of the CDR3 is TGTGCCAGCAGCTCGCGCACTAGCGGAGCTAGGGAGCAGTACTTC. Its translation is CASSSRTSGAREQYF.

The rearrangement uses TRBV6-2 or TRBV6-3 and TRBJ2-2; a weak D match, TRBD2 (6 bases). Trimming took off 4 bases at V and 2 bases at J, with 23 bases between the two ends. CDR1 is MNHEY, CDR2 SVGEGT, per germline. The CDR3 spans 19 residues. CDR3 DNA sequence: TGTGCCAGCAGTTTTGGGAGGACTCCTAACCACATTAACACCGGGGAGCTGTTTTTT. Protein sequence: CASSFGRTPNHINTGELFF.

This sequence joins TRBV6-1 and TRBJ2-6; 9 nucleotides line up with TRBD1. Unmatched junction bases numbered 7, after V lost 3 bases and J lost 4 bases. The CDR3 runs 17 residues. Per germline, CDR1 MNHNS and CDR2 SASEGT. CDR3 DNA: TGTGCCAGCAGTGATTACAGGGGGCGCACCGGGGCCAACGTCCTGACTTTC. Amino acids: CASSDYRGRTGANVLTF.

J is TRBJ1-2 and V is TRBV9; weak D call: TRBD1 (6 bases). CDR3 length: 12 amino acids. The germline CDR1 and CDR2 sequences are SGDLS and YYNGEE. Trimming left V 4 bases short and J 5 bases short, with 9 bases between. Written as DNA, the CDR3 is TGTGCCAGCAGCCGAGGACAGTATGGCTACACCTTC. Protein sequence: CASSRGQYGYTF.

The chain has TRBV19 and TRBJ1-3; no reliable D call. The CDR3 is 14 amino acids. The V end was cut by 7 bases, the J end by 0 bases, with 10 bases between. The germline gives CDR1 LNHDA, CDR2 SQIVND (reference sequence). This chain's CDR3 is CASIEIASGNTIYF. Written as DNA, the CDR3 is TGTGCCAGTATCGAGATTGCCTCTGGAAACACCATATATTTT.

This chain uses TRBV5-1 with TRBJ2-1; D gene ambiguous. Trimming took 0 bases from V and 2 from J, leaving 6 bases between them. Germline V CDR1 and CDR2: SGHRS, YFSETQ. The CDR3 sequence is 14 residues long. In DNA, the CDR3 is TGCGCCAGCAGCTTGGCTAGTCCCTACAATGAGCAGTTCTTC. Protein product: CASSLASPYNEQFF.

CDR3 amino acids: CASTTQGEFGETQYF. The CDR3 coding sequence is TGTGCCAGTACCACACAGGGGGAATTCGGCGAGACCCAGTACTTC. The V gene is TRBV19, the J gene TRBJ2-5, with 8 bases fitting TRBD1. There are 15 residues in the CDR3. J was trimmed by 5 bases and V by 7 bases; bases with no gene match: 12. The germline V gene has CDR1 LNHDA and CDR2 SQIVND (reference sequence).

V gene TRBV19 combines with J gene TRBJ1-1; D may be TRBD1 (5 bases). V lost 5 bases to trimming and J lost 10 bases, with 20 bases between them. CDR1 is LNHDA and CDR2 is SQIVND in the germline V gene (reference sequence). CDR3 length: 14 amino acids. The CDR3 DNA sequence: TGTGCCAGTAGTTTGGGGGGGAAGACTGAAGGAGCTTTCTTT. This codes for CASSLGGKTEGAFF.

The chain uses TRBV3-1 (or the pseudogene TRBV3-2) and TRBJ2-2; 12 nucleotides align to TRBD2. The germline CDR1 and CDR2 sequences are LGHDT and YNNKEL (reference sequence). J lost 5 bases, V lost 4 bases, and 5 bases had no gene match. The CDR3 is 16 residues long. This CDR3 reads CASSRGTSGRTGELFF. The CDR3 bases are TGTGCCAGCAGCCGAGGGACTAGCGGGCGTACCGGGGAGCTGTTTTTT.

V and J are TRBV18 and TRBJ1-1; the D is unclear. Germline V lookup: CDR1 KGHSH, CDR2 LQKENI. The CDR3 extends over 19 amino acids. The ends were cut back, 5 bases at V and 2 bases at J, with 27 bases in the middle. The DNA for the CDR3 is TGTGCCAGCTCAATCCTCTCGGGTCCCGTCAAAGGCTCAAACACTGAAGCTTTCTTT. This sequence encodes CASSILSGPVKGSNTEAFF.

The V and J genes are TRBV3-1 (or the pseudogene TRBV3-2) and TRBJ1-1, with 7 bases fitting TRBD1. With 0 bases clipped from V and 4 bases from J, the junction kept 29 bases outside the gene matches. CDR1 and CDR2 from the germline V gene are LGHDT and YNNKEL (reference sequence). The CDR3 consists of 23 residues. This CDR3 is CASSQESPAQGESFQSSVTEAFF. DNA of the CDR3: TGTGCCAGCAGCCAAGAATCCCCGGCGCAGGGGGAGTCATTCCAAAGCTCGGTCACTGAAGCTTTCTTT.

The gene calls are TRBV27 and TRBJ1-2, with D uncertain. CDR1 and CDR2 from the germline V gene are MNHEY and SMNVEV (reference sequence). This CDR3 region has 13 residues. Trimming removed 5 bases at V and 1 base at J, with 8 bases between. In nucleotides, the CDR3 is TGTGCCAGCAGTACGAACGGTAACTATGGCTACACCTTC. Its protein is CASSTNGNYGYTF.

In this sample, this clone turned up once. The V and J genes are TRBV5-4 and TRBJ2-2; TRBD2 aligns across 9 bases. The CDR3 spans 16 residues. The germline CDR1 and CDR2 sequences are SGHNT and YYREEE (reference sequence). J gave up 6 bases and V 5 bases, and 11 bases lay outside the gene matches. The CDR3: CASSPPPAGGAGELFF. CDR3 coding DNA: TGTGCCAGCAGTCCCCCACCAGCGGGAGGCGCCGGGGAGCTGTTTTTT.

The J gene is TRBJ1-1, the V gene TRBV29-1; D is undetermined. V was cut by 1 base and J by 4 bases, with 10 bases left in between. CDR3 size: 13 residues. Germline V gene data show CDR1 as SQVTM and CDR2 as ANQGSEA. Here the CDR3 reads CSVEVLSGTEAFF. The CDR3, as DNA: TGCAGCGTTGAAGTCCTTAGCGGCACTGAAGCTTTCTTT.

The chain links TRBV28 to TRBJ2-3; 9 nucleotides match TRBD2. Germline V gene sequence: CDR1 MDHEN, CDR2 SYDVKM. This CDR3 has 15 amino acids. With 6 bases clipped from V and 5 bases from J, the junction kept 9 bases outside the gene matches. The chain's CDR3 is CASRPPAGGRDTQYF. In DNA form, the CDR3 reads TGTGCCAGCAGACCTCCGGCGGGAGGGAGAGATACGCAGTATTTT.

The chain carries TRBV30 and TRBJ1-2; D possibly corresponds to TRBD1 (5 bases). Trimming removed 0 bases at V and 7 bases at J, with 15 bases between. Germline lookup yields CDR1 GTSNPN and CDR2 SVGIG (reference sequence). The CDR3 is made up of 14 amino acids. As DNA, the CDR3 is TGTGCCTGGAGTGTCATCGGGGGGAGACTTGGCTACACCTTC. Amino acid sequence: CAWSVIGGRLGYTF.

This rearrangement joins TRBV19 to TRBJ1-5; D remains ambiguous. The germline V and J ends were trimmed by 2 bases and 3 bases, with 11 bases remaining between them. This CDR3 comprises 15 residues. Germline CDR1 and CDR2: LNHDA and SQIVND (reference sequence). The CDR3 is CASSIPYSLNQPQHF. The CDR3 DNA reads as TGTGCCAGTAGTATACCGTACAGCCTCAATCAGCCCCAGCATTTT.

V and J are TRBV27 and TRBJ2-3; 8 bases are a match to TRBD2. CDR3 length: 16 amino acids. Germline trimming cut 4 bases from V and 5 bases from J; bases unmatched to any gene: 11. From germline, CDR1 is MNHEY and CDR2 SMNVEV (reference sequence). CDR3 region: CASSSGLAGLGDTQYF. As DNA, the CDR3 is TGTGCCAGCAGTTCTGGACTAGCAGGATTGGGAGATACGCAGTATTTT.

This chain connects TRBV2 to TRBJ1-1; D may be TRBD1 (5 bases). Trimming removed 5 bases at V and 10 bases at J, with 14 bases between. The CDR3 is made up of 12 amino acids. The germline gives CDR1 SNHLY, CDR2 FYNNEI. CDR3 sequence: CASSKMTGGAFF. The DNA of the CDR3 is TGTGCCAGCAGTAAAATGACCGGGGGAGCTTTCTTT.

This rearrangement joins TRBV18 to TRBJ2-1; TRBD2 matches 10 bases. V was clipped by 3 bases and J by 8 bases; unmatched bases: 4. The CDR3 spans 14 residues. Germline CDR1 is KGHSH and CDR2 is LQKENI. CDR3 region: CASSPLAGVDEQFF. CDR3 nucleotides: TGTGCCAGCTCACCTCTAGCGGGAGTCGATGAGCAGTTCTTC.